This T cell receptor beta chain derives from a study of T cells after yellow fever vaccination. Notes on this clonotype: Its antigen is not known.

Study-wide points: The appearance of a small share of clonotypes in both CD4 and CD8 compartments was observed. A secondary response was less intense yet reached its peak sooner, at day 5 versus 15.

A universal primer site and UMIs were added as TCR cDNA was made by 5'RACE template switching. MiXCR, run by TCRdb on the 5' RACE reads, gives a single entry per CDR3 protein. The sample has 300,000 to 350,000 distinct CDR3 sequences; 3% to 4.5% are singletons. The germline V gene encodes CDR1 LGHNA and CDR2 YSLEER. The CDR3 sequence is 15 residues long. Trimming took 3 bases from V and 6 from J; bases not matched to a gene: 4. The clonotype comes from a young man who received the YFV17D yellow fever vaccine. J is TRBJ2-4 and V is TRBV4-3, with 11 positions matching TRBD1. Sequenced here: PBMCs, sampled 5 days after the yellow fever booster vaccination. The CDR3, as DNA: TGCGCCAGCAGCCAGGCCGGGACAGGGGGAAACATTCAGTACTTC. Its translation is CASSQAGTGGNIQYF.